The rows below give T cell receptor beta chains drawn from one sample of a study of response to subunit inactivated influenza vaccine. TCRdb itself ran the RT-PCR reads through MiXCR, one entry per CDR3 protein. The table has more than 700,000 distinct CDR3 sequences, 21% seen once; the top ten hold roughly 10%. The source was PBMCs from blood, collected around 5 days after vaccination. The receptors come from a man between 50 and 59 years old who received an inactivated influenza vaccine. Each CDR3 is given with its conserved first and last residue. Fields, in order: J gene, clone size, V gene, D gene, CDR3 protein, CDR3 DNA. A D gene is named only where the DNA matches it firmly. Clone size is shown for a subset of rows, as once, few, many or a class of expanded clone.

>TRBJ2-1|NA|TRBV7-9|TRBD2
CASPGLAGPGSYNEQFF
TGTGCCAGCCCGGGACTAGCGGGACCGGGGTCCTACAATGAGCAGTTCTTC
>TRBJ2-3|NA|TRBV12-3/TRBV12-4|TRBD2
CASSPPLAGADTQYF
TGTGCCAGCAGTCCCCCCCTAGCGGGCGCAGATACGCAGTATTTT
>TRBJ2-5|NA|TRBV7-9|TRBD2
CASSPYFLTSGQETQYF
TGTGCCAGCAGCCCTTACTTTCTGACTAGCGGTCAAGAGACCCAGTACTTC
>TRBJ1-3|few|TRBV7-6|NA
CASSLEVPGTPSGNTIYF
TGTGCCAGCAGCTTAGAGGTTCCCGGGACCCCCTCTGGAAACACCATATATTTT
>TRBJ2-7|few|TRBV5-1|NA
CASRQQAAYEQYF
TGCGCCAGCAGGCAACAGGCGGCCTACGAGCAGTACTTC
>TRBJ2-3|few|TRBV29-1|TRBD2
CSVDRLAGVGTDTQYF
TGCAGCGTTGATAGGCTAGCGGGGGTCGGCACAGATACGCAGTATTTT
>TRBJ1-1|once|TRBV7-2|TRBD1
CASSAHPRGATEAFF
TGTGCCAGCAGCGCCCACCCCAGGGGGGCCACTGAAGCTTTCTTT
>TRBJ2-7|NA|TRBV20-1|TRBD2
CAGGTDGSLSYEQYF
TGCGCGGGAGGGACGGACGGTTCGTTATCATACGAGCAGTACTTC
>TRBJ2-7|NA|TRBV28|NA
CASGRPELEQYF
TGTGCCAGCGGGAGGCCGGAATTGGAGCAGTACTTC
>TRBJ2-3|NA|TRBV10-3|NA
CAIDSGTPKTTDTQYF
TGTGCCATAGATAGTGGGACTCCCAAAACCACAGATACGCAGTATTTT
>TRBJ2-3|few|TRBV4-2|TRBD2
CASSQSVGAGVLGSTDTQYF
TGTGCCAGCAGCCAATCCGTTGGAGCGGGGGTTCTAGGAAGCACAGATACGCAGTATTTT
>TRBJ2-3|NA|TRBV29-1|NA
CSVVPATDTQYF
TGCAGCGTTGTTCCAGCCACAGATACGCAGTATTTT
>TRBJ2-1|few|TRBV4-2|NA
CASSVRTNDPKGNEQFF
TGTGCCAGCAGCGTCAGAACTAATGATCCGAAAGGCAATGAGCAGTTCTTC
>TRBJ2-7|NA|TRBV6-2/TRBV6-3|NA
CGVKPGEWSYEQYF
TGTGGCGTCAAGCCGGGAGAATGGAGTTACGAGCAGTACTTC
>TRBJ2-5|NA|TRBV14|NA
CASSQQQGGTQYF
TGTGCCAGCAGCCAACAACAGGGTGGGACCCAGTACTTC
>TRBJ2-1|many|TRBV12-3/TRBV12-4|NA
CASSLSLRYNEQFF
TGTGCCAGCAGTTTATCGTTGCGGTACAATGAGCAGTTCTTC
>TRBJ2-7|NA|TRBV15|TRBD1
CATSRDGGTGQQYF
TGTGCCACCAGCAGAGATGGAGGGACAGGGCAGCAGTACTTC
>TRBJ2-7|NA|TRBV9|NA
CASSGNLGDFYEQYF
TGTGCCAGCAGCGGAAACTTGGGAGATTTCTACGAGCAGTACTTC
>TRBJ2-1|NA|TRBV4-2|NA
CASSQGTTSYNEQFF
TGTGCCAGCAGCCAAGGGACTACCTCCTACAATGAGCAGTTCTTC
>TRBJ2-1|NA|TRBV7-8|NA
CASSVGSPYNEQFF
TGTGCCAGCAGCGTAGGGTCCCCCTACAATGAGCAGTTCTTC
>TRBJ2-2|few|TRBV5-1|TRBD1
CASSLRTGWTGELFF
TGCGCCAGCAGCTTACGGACAGGGTGGACCGGGGAGCTGTTTTTT
>TRBJ2-1|few|TRBV5-1|NA
CASSLEGVGEQFF
TGCGCCAGCAGCTTGGAAGGGGTAGGTGAGCAGTTCTTC
>TRBJ2-7|NA|TRBV18|NA
CASSPVDSGLPSEQYF
TGTGCCAGCTCACCAGTGGACAGTGGGCTACCTTCCGAGCAGTACTTC
>TRBJ2-1|NA|TRBV28|TRBD1
CASSLHRTGPNEQFF
TGTGCCAGCAGTTTACACCGGACAGGGCCAAATGAGCAGTTCTTC
>TRBJ1-2|NA|TRBV20-1|TRBD1
CSAEDRDGYTF
TGCAGTGCGGAAGACAGGGATGGCTACACCTTC
>TRBJ2-1|many|TRBV12-3/TRBV12-4|NA
CASSFSSSAGATEQFF
TGTGCCAGCAGTTTCTCCTCTAGCGCCGGGGCAACTGAGCAGTTCTTC
>TRBJ2-7|NA|TRBV30|NA
CAWSVLGQNLRGQYF
TGTGCCTGGAGTGTATTAGGACAGAACCTACGAGGGCAGTACTTC
>TRBJ2-5|few|TRBV5-1|TRBD2
CASSVSGSLGETQYF
TGCGCCAGCAGCGTGAGCGGGAGCTTGGGAGAGACCCAGTACTTC
>TRBJ2-3|NA|TRBV4-2|TRBD2
CASSQGGAGNSDTQYF
TGTGCCAGCAGCCAAGGCGGAGCGGGAAACTCAGATACGCAGTATTTT
>TRBJ2-3|NA|TRBV20-1|NA
CSAPRWADTQYF
TGCAGTGCCCCAAGGTGGGCAGATACGCAGTATTTT
>TRBJ2-7|few|TRBV15|TRBD2
CATGVTSGSSYEQYF
TGTGCCACCGGGGTCACTAGCGGGAGCTCCTACGAGCAGTACTTC
>TRBJ2-3|NA|TRBV7-6|NA
CASSERYTQYF
TGTGCCAGCAGCGAGCGGTATACGCAGTATTTT
>TRBJ2-7|NA|TRBV18|NA
CASSPRGLRGLDEQYF
TGTGCCAGCTCACCCCGAGGGCTCCGGGGGTTGGACGAGCAGTACTTC
>TRBJ2-1|few|TRBV27|TRBD1
CASSTYTGGPYNEQFF
TGTGCCAGCAGTACGTACACAGGGGGCCCTTACAATGAGCAGTTCTTC
>TRBJ1-5|NA|TRBV6-6|NA
CASSSGEGRPQHF
TGTGCCAGCAGTAGTGGCGAGGGCCGGCCCCAGCATTTT
>TRBJ1-5|many|TRBV12-3/TRBV12-4|NA
CASSPQYQPQHF
TGTGCCAGCAGCCCTCAGTACCAGCCCCAGCATTTT
>TRBJ1-4|NA|TRBV4-1|NA
CASSLRQGYDEKLFF
TGCGCCAGCAGCCTGAGGCAAGGGTATGATGAAAAACTGTTTTTT
>TRBJ2-7|few|TRBV20-1|NA
CSAREGQAEQYF
TGCAGTGCTAGGGAGGGCCAGGCCGAGCAGTACTTC
>TRBJ2-1|NA|TRBV7-9|NA
CASSLDSLSSYNEQFF
TGTGCCAGCAGCTTAGACAGCCTAAGCTCCTACAATGAGCAGTTCTTC
>TRBJ2-1|few|TRBV29-1|TRBD2
CSVEGTSIQFF
TGCAGCGTTGAAGGGACTAGCATTCAGTTCTTC
>TRBJ2-3|many|TRBV5-1|TRBD2
CASSPVGGRSADTQYF
TGCGCCAGCAGCCCGGTTGGCGGGAGAAGTGCAGATACGCAGTATTTT
>TRBJ2-7|few|TRBV27|NA
CASSLYEGYEQYF
TGTGCCAGCAGTTTATATGAGGGCTACGAGCAGTACTTC
>TRBJ2-5|NA|TRBV7-2|NA
CASSRLRVVGETQYF
TGTGCCAGCAGCCGACTTCGGGTCGTGGGAGAGACCCAGTACTTC
>TRBJ2-3|NA|TRBV6-1|TRBD1
CASRLGTGGLDTQYF
TGTGCCAGCAGGTTGGGGACAGGGGGCCTAGATACGCAGTATTTT